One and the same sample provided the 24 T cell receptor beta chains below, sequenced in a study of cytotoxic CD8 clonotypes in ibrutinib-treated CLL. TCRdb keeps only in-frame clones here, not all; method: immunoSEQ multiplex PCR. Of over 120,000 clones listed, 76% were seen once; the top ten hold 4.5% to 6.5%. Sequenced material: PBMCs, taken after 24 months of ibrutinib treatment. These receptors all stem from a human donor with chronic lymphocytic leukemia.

Written as DNA, the CDR3 is TGCGCCAGCAGCCAAGATTGGAATAGCGAGGTTCAGTACTTC. It codes for CASSQDWNSEVQYF. V is TRBV4-3 and J is TRBJ2-4; weak D call: TRBD2 (5 bases). This CDR3 region has 14 residues. Trimming cost V 0 bases and J 11 bases, with 14 bases left between them. Germline-derived CDR1 and CDR2 are LGHNA and YSLEER.

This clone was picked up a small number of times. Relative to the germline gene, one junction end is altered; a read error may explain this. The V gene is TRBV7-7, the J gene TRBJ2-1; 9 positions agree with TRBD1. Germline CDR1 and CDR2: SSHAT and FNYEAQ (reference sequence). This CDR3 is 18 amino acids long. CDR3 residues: CASSPLVYGTGTDNEQFF. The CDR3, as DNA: TGTGCTAGCAGCCCACTTGTGTATGGGACAGGGACCGACAATGAGCAGTTCTTC.

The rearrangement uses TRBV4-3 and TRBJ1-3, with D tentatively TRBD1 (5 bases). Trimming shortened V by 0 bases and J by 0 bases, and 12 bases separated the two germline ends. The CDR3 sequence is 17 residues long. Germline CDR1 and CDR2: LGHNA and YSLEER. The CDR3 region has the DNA TGCGCCAGCAGCCAAGATTTTTGGGGCGTCTCTGGAAACACCATATATTTT. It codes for CASSQDFWGVSGNTIYF.

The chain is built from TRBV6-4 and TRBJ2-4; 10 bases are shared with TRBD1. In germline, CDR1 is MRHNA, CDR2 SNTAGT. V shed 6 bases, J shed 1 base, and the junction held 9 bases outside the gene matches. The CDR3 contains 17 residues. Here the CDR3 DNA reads TGTGCCAGCAGGGCCGGGACAGGGGAGGAGGCCAAAAACATTCAGTACTTC. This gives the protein CASRAGTGEEAKNIQYF.

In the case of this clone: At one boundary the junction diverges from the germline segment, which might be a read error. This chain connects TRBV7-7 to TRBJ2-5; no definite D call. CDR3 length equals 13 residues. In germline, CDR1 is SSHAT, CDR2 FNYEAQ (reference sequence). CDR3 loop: CASSPGPEETQYF. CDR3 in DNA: TGTGCTAGCAGCCCCGGGCCCGAAGAGACCCAGTACTTC.

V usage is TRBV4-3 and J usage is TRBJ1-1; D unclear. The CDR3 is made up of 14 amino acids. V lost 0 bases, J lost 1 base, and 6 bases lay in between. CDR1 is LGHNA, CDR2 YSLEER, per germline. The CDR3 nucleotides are TGCGCCAGCAGCCAAGAGGGGTGGAACACTGAAGCTTTCTTT. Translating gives CASSQEGWNTEAFF.

The CDR3 loop reads CASSAQGASSGNTIYF. In nucleotides, the CDR3 is TGTGCCAGCAGTGCACAGGGGGCGAGCTCTGGAAACACCATATATTTT. The chain has TRBV2 and TRBJ1-3; 9 bases are shared with TRBD1. CDR1 is SNHLY, CDR2 FYNNEI, per germline. Germline trimming cut 4 bases from V and 0 bases from J; bases unmatched to any gene: 4. CDR3 length: 16 amino acids.

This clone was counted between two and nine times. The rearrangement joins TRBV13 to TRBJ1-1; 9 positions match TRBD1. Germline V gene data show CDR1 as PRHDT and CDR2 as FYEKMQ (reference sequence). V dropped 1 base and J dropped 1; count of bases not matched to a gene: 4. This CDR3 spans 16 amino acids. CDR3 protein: CASSLATGGWNTEAFF. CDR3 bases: TGTGCCAGCAGCTTAGCTACAGGGGGCTGGAACACTGAAGCTTTCTTT.

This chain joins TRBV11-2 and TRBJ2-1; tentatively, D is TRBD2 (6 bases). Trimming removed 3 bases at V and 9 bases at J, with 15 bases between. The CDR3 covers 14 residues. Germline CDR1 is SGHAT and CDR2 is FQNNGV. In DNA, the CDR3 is TGTGCCAGCAGCTTCGGAGGGTTTTTGGGTGAGCAGTTCTTC. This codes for CASSFGGFLGEQFF.

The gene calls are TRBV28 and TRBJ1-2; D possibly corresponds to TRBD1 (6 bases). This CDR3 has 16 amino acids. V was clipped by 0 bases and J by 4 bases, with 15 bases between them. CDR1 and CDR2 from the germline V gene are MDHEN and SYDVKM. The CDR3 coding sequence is TGTGCCAGCAGTTTATGGGCCGGGGGCCAGTTCTATGGCTACACCTTC. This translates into CASSLWAGGQFYGYTF.

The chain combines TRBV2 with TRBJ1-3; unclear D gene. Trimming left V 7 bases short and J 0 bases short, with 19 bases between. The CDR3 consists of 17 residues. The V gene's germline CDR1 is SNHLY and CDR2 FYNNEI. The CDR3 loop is CASTERARRNSGNTIYF. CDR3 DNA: TGTGCCAGCACCGAGCGGGCAAGGCGGAACTCTGGAAACACCATATATTTT.

CDR3 in amino acids: CASSQDSGGRETQYF. As DNA, the CDR3 is TGCGCCAGCAGCCAAGATTCGGGGGGCAGGGAGACCCAGTACTTC. The rearrangement links TRBV4-1 to TRBJ2-5, with TRBD2 as a possible D gene (7 bases). CDR3 length: 15 residues. Germline loops: CDR1 MGHRA, CDR2 YSYEKL. V was pared by 0 bases and J by 5 bases, with 13 bases between.

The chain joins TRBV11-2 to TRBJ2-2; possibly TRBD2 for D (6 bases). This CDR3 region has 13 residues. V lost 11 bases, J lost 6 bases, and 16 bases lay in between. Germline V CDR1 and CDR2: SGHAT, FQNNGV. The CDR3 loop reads CAGGERVSGELFF. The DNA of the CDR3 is TGTGCCGGAGGGGAGAGGGTTTCCGGGGAGCTGTTTTTT.

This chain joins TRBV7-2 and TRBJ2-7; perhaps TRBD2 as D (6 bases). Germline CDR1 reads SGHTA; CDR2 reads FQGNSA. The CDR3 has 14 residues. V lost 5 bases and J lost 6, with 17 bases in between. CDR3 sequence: CASSPGGGRGEQYF. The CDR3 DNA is TGTGCCAGCAGCCCCGGTGGCGGGCGGGGCGAGCAGTACTTC.

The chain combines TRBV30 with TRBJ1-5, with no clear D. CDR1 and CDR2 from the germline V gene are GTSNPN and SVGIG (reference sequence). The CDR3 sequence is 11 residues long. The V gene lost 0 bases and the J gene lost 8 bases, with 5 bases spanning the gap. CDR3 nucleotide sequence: TGTGCCTGGAGTGTACGGGAGCCCCAGCATTTT. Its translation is CAWSVREPQHF.

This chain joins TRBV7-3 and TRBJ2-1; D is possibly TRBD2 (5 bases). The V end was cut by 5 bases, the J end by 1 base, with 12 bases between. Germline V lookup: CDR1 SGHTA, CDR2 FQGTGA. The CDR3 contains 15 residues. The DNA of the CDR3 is TGTGCCAGCAGCCCCCGGGGAGTATCCTACAATGAGCAGTTCTTC. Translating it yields CASSPRGVSYNEQFF. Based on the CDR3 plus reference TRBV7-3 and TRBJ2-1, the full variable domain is GAGVSQTPSNKVTEKGKYVELRCDPISGHTALYWYRQSLGQGPEFLIYFQGTGAADDSGLPNDRFFAVRPEGSVSTLKIQRTERGDSAVYLCASSPRGVSYNEQFFGPGTRLTVL.

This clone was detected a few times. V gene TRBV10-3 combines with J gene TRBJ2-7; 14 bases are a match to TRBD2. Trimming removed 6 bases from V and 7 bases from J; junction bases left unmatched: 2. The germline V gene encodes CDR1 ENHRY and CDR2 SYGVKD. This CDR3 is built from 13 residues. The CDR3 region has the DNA TGTGCCATCAGGGGACTAGCGGGGGATGAGCAGTACTTC. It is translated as CAIRGLAGDEQYF.

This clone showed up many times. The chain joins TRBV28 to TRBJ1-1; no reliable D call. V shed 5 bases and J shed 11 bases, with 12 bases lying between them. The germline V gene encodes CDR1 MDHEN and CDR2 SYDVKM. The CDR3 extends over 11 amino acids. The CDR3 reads CASSTPRGAFF. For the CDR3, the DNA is TGTGCCAGCAGTACCCCCCGCGGGGCTTTCTTT.

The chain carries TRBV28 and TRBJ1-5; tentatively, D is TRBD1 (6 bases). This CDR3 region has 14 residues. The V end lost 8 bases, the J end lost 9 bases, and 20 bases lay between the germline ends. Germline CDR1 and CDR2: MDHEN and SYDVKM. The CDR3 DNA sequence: TGTGCCAGCTCCCAAGGGGGGGTGGGGTGGCCCCAGCATTTT. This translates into CASSQGGVGWPQHF.

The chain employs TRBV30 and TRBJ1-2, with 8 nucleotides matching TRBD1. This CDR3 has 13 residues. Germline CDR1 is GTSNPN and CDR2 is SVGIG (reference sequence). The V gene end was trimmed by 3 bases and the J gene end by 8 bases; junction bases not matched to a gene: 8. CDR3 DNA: TGTGCCTGGAGGGACCAGGGGGCTGGAGGCTACACCTTC. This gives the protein CAWRDQGAGGYTF.

CDR3 amino acids: CASSLRGYGYTF. CDR3 in DNA: TGTGCCAGCAGTTTGAGGGGCTATGGCTACACCTTC. V usage is TRBV6-5 and J usage is TRBJ1-2; D might be TRBD1 (5 bases). Germline values: CDR1 MNHEY, CDR2 SVGAGI. The CDR3 sequence is 12 residues long. Trimming cost V 4 bases and J 4 bases, with 7 bases left between them.

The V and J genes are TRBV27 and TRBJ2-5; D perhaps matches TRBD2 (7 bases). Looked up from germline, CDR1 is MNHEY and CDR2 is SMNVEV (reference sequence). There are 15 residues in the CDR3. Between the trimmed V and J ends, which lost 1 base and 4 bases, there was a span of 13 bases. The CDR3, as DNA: TGTGCCAGCAGTTTATGGGGGGGGCAGGGAGAGACCCAGTACTTC. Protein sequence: CASSLWGGQGETQYF.

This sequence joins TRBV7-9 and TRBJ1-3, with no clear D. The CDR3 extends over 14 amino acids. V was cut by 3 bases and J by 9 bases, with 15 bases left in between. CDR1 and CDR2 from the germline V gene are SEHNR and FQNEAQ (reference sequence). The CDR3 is CASSFNSRESTIYF. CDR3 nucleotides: TGTGCCAGCAGCTTTAACAGTCGGGAGAGCACCATATATTTT.

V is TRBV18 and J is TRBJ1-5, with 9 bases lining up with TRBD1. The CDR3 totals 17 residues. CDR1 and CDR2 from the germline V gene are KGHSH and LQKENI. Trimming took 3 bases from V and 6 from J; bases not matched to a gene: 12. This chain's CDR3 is CASSPGQGTWGGQPQHF. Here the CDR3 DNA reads TGTGCCAGCTCACCCGGACAGGGGACGTGGGGAGGTCAGCCCCAGCATTTT. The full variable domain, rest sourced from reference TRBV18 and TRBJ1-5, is NAGVMQNPRHLVRRRGQEARLRCSPMKGHSHVYWYRQLPEEGLKFMVYLQKENIIDESGMPKERFSAEFPKEGPSILRIQQVVRGDSAAYFCASSPGQGTWGGQPQHFGDGTRLSIL.